This T cell receptor (beta chain) was recovered during a study of early T cells in non-severe SARS-CoV-2 infection. TCRdb processed the 5' RACE reads anew with MiXCR; each CDR3 protein has one entry. The sample consists of just over 65,000 distinct CDR3 sequences, roughly an eighth of them appearing once. The V end lost 1 base, the J end lost 2 bases, and 2 bases lay between the germline ends. The CDR3 loop spans 12 amino acids. Germline V lookup: CDR1 SGHRS, CDR2 YFSETQ. This clonotype was counted ten times or more. Its cognate antigen is unknown. Findings and caveats of the study: Database matching using VDJdb favored anti-spike CD8 responses, with private and CD4 specificities left missing.

The chain uses TRBV5-1 and TRBJ2-3; D is ambiguous. The receptor was derived from an adult who was a healthcare worker with PCR-confirmed SARS-CoV-2 infection or an uninfected control (not recorded which). Sequenced: whole blood. CDR3: CASSLPTDTQYF. The CDR3 bases are TGCGCCAGCAGCTTGCCCACAGATACGCAGTATTTT. Full variable domain (outside the CDR3, taken from reference TRBV5-1 and TRBJ2-3): KAGVTQTPRYLIKTRGQQVTLSCSPISGHRSVSWYQQTPGQGLQFLFEYFSETQRNKGNFPGRFSGRQFSNSRSEMNVSTLELGDSALYLCASSLPTDTQYFGPGTRLTVL.